What follows describes a single T cell receptor beta chain. Antigen unknown. Looked up from germline, CDR1 is SGHRS and CDR2 is YFSETQ. The CDR3 totals 19 residues. Trimming removed 2 bases from V and 0 bases from J; junction bases left unmatched: 13. A second about 7 to 12 cycle PCR used barcoded and J-beta primers. One entry per CDR3 protein results from TCRdb running MiXCR on the 5' RACE reads. The profile covers hundreds of thousands of distinct CDR3 sequences, with about 34% appearing a single time and approximately 15% taken by the ten largest. This sample stems from a study of blood T cells in healthy people across ages. Study-wide results and limits: A greater number of naive CD4+ cells and higher diversity distinguished long-lived donors from aged donors. PBMC samples, being unsorted, prevented any conclusive comparison of naive and antigen-experienced cells.

The TCR originated in a woman of 80 years or more in good health. The chain employs TRBV5-1 and TRBJ2-2, with 7 positions matching TRBD1. The material sequenced was blood. CDR3 coding DNA: TGCGCCAGCAGCTTCTCTAGATCGACAGGGAACGCGAACACCGGGGAGCTGTTTTTT. Translated: CASSFSRSTGNANTGELFF.